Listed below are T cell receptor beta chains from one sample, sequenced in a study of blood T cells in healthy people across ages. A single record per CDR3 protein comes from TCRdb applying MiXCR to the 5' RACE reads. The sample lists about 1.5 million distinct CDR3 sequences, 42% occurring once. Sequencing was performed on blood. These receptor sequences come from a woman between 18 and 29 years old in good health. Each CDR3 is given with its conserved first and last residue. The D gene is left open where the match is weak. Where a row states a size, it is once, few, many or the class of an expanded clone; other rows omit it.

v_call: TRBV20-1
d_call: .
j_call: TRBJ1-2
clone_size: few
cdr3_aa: CSARAGRGYTF
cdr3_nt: TGCAGTGCTAGGGCTGGACGAGGCTACACCTTC

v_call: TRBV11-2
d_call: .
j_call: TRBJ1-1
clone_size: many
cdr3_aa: CASSLEGHTEAFF
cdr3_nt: TGTGCCAGCAGCTTGGAGGGGCATACTGAAGCTTTCTTT

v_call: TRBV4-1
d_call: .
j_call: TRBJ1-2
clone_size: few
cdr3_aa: CASSQESREVGYTF
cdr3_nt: TGCGCCAGCAGCCAAGAGTCCAGGGAAGTCGGCTACACCTTC

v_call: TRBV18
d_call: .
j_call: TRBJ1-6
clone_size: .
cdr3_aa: CASSLDLSDNSPLHF
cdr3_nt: TGTGCCAGCTCCCTCGACCTTTCGGATAATTCACCCCTCCACTTT

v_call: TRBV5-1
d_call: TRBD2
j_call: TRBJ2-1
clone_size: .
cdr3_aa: CASSILAGGQSSYNEQFF
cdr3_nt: TGCGCCAGCAGCATACTAGCGGGGGGCCAGAGCTCCTACAATGAGCAGTTCTTC

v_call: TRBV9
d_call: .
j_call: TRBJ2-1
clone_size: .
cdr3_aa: CASSVGLPGGEQFF
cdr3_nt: TGTGCCAGCAGCGTAGGACTTCCCGGAGGTGAGCAGTTCTTC

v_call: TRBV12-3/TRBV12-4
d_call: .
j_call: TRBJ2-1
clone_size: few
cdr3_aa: CVSSLQERGEQFF
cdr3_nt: TGTGTCAGCAGTTTACAGGAACGGGGTGAGCAGTTCTTC

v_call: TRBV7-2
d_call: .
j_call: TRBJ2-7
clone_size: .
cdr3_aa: CASSLFQEQYF
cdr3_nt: TGTGCCAGCAGCTTATTTCAAGAGCAGTACTTC

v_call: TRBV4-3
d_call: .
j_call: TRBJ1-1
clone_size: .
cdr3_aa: CASSLSLGMNTEAFF
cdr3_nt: TGCGCCAGCAGCCTCTCCCTGGGAATGAACACTGAAGCTTTCTTT

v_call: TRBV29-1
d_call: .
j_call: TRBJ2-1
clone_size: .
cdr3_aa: CSVQRGFGYSEQFF
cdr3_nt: TGCAGCGTTCAAAGAGGCTTTGGCTACAGTGAGCAGTTCTTC

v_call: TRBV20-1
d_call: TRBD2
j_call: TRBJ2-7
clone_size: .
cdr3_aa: CSARDSSGGSYNEQYF
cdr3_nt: TGCAGTGCTAGAGATTCCAGCGGGGGCTCCTACAATGAGCAGTACTTC

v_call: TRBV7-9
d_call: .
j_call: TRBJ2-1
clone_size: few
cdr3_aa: CASSSLGSGPTDEQFF
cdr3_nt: TGTGCCAGCAGCTCTCTCGGGTCCGGCCCTACCGATGAGCAGTTCTTC

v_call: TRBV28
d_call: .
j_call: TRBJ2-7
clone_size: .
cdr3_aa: CASSLWRGRGYEQYF
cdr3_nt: TGTGCCAGCAGTTTATGGCGGGGGCGCGGGTACGAGCAGTACTTC

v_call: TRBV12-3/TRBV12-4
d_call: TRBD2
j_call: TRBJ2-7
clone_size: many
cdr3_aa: CASSSTSGSYEQYF
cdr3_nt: TGTGCCAGCAGCTCGACTAGCGGGAGCTACGAGCAGTACTTC

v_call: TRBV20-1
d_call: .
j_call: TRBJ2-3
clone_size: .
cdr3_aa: CSARRSWGGADTQYF
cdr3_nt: TGCAGTGCTCGCCGCTCATGGGGCGGTGCAGATACGCAGTATTTT

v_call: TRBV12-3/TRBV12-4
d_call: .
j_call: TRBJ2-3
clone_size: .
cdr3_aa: CASRPVPADTQYF
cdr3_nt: TGTGCCAGCAGACCGGTCCCCGCAGATACGCAGTATTTT

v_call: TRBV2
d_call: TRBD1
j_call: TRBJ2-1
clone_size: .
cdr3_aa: CATSAGQGSSYNEQFF
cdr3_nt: TGTGCCACCAGCGCGGGACAGGGGAGCTCCTACAATGAGCAGTTCTTC

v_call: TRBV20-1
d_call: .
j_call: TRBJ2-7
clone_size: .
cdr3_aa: CSFGFSEAYEQYF
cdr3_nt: TGCAGTTTCGGGTTTAGCGAAGCCTACGAGCAGTACTTC

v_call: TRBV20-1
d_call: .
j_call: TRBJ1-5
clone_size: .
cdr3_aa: CSARGGQGSNQPQHF
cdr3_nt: TGCAGTGCTAGGGGGGGGCAGGGCAGCAATCAGCCCCAGCATTTT

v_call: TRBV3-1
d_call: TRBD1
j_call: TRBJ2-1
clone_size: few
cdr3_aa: CASIQTRDSSYNEQFF
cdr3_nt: TGTGCCAGCATTCAGACCCGGGACAGCTCCTACAATGAGCAGTTCTTC

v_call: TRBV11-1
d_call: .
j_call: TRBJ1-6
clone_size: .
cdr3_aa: CASSYEGAPLHF
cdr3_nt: TGTGCCAGCAGCTACGAAGGGGCACCCCTCCACTTT

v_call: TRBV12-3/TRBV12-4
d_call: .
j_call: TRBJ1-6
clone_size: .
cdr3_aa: CASSSTRVGNSPLHF
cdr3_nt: TGTGCCAGCAGTTCCACCAGGGTCGGTAATTCACCCCTCCACTTT

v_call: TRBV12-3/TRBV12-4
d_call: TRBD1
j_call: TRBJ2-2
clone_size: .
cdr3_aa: CASSYWDRATGELFF
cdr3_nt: TGTGCCAGCAGTTACTGGGACAGGGCCACCGGGGAGCTGTTTTTT

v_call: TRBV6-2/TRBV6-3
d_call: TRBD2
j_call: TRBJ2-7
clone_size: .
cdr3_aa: CAGSSFSGAHYEQYF
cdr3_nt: TGTGCCGGCAGTTCCTTTAGCGGGGCTCACTACGAGCAGTACTTC

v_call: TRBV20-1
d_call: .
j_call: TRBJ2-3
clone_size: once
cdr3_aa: CSAIGGRGGTDTQYF
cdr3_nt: TGCAGTGCTATCGGGGGGAGGGGGGGCACAGATACGCAGTATTTT

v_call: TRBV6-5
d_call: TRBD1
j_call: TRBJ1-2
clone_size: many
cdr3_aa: CASSTGTGVYGYTF
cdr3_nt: TGTGCCAGCAGTACCGGGACAGGGGTCTATGGCTACACCTTC

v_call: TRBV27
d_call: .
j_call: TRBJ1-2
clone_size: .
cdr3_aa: CASSLTHGQTTMGGYTF
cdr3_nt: TGTGCCAGCAGTCTTACCCACGGACAGACCACTATGGGCGGCTACACCTTC

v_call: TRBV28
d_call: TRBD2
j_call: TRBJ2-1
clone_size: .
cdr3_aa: CASSLYTSGNNEQFF
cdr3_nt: TGTGCCAGCAGTTTATATACTAGCGGTAACAATGAGCAGTTCTTC

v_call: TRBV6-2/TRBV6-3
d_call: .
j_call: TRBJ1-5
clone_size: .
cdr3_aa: CASSHRGRFNQPQHF
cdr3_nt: TGTGCCAGCAGTCACCGGGGGCGGTTCAATCAGCCCCAGCATTTT

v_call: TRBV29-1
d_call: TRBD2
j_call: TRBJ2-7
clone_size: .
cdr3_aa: CSARTSVYEQYF
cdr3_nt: TGCAGCGCCCGGACTAGCGTCTACGAGCAGTACTTC